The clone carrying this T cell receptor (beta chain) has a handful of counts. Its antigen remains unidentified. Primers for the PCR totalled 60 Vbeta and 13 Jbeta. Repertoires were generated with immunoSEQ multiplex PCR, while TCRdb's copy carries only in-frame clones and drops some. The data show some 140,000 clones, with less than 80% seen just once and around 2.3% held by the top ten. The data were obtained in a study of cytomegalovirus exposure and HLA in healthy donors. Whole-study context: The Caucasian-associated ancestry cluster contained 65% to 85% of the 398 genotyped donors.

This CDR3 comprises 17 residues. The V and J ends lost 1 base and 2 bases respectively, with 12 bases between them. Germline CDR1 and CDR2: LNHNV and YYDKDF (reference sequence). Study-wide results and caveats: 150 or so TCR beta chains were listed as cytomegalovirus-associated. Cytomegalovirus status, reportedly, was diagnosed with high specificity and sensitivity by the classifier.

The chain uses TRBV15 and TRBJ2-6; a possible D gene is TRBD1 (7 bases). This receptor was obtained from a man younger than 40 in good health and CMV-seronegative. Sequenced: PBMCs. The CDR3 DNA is TGTGCCACCAGCAGAGCCAGGGGGGCACCTGGGGCCAACGTCCTGACTTTC. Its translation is CATSRARGAPGANVLTF.